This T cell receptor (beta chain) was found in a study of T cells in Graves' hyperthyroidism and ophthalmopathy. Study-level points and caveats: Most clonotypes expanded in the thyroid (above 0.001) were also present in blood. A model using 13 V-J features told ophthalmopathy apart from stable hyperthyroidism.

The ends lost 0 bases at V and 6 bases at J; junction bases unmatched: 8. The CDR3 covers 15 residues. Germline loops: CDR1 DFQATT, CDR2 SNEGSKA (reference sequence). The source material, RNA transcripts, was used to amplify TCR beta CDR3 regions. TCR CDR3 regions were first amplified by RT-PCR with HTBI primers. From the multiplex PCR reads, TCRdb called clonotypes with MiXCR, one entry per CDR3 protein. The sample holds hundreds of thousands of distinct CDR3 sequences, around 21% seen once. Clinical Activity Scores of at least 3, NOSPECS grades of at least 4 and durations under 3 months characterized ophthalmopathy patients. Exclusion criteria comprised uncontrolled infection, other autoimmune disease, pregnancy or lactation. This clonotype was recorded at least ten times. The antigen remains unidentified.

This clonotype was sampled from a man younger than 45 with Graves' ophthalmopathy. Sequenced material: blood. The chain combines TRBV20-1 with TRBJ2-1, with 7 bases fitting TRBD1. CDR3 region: CSARDPRTGGNEQFF. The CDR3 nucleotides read TGCAGTGCTAGAGATCCCCGGACAGGAGGCAATGAGCAGTTCTTC.